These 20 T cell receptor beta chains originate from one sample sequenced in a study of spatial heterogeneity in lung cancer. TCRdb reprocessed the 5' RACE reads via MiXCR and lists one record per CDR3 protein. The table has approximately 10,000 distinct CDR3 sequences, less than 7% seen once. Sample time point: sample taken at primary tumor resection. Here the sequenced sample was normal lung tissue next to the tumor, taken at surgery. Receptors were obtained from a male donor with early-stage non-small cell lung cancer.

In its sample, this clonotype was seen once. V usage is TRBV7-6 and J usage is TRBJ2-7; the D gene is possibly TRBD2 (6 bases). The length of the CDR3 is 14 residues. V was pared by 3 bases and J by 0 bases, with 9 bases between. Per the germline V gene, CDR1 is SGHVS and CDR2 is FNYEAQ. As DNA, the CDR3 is TGTGCCAGCAGCTTGGCTAGCGCCTCCTACGAGCAGTACTTC. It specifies CASSLASASYEQYF.

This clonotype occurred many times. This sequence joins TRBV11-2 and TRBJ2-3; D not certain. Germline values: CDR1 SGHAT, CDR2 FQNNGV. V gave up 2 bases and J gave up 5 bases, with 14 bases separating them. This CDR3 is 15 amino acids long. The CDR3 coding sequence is TGTGCCAGCAGCTTACGGTTTAAAGAGGAAGATACGCAGTATTTT. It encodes CASSLRFKEEDTQYF.

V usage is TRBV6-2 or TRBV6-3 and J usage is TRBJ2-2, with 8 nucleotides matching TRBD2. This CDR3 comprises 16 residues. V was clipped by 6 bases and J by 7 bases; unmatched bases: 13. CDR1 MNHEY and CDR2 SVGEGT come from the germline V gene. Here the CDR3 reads CASRQTELAVDGELFF. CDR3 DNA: TGTGCCAGCAGACAGACGGAACTAGCGGTTGACGGGGAGCTGTTTTTT.

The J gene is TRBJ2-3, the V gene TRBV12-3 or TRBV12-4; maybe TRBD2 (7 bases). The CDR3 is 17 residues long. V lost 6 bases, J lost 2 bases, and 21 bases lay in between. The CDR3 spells CASRSGWGGPHTDTQYF. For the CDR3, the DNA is TGTGCCAGCAGAAGCGGCTGGGGGGGGCCCCACACAGATACGCAGTATTTT.

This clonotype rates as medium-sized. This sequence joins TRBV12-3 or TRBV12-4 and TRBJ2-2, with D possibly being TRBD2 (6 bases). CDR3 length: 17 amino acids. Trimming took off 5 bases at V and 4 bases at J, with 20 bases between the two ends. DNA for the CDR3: TGTGCCAGCAGTCCTTACCGTGGGGGGACTGTCACCGGGGAGCTGTTTTTT. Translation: CASSPYRGGTVTGELFF.

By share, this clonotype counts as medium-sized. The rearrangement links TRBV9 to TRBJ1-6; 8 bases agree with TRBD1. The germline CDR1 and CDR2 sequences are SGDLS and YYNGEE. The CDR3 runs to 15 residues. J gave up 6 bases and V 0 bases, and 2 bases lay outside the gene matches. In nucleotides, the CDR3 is TGTGCCAGCAGCGTAGCCGACAGGGGTAATTCACCCCTCCACTTT. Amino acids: CASSVADRGNSPLHF.

CDR3 amino acids: CASSLVPSGRGEQFF. CDR3 coding DNA: TGTGCCAGCAGCTTAGTCCCTAGCGGGCGGGGTGAGCAGTTCTTC. The V and J genes are TRBV7-2 and TRBJ2-1; 8 bases fit TRBD2. Trimming at V came to 1 base and at J to 9 bases, leaving 8 bases not matched to a gene. This CDR3 has 15 amino acids. Germline CDR1 is SGHTA and CDR2 is FQGNSA. Full variable domain (rest looked up from reference TRBV7-2 and TRBJ2-1): GAGVSQSPSNKVTEKGKDVELRCDPISGHTALYWYRQSLGQGLEFLIYFQGNSAPDKSGLPSDRFSAERTGGSVSTLTIQRTQQEDSAVYLCASSLVPSGRGEQFFGPGTRLTVL.

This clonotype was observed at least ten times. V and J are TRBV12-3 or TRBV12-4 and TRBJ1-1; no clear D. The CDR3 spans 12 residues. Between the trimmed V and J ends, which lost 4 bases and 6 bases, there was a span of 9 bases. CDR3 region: CASSYGDAEAFF. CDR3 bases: TGTGCCAGCAGTTATGGAGATGCTGAAGCTTTCTTT.

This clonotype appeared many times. For the CDR3, the DNA is TGCAGCGTCAACGGACAGGGCGAGCAGTACTTC. Its translation: CSVNGQGEQYF. The rearrangement links TRBV29-1 to TRBJ2-7; 8 bases align to TRBD1. This CDR3 region has 11 residues. The germline V gene has CDR1 SQVTM and CDR2 ANQGSEA. Unmatched junction bases numbered 4, after V lost 6 bases and J lost 6 bases.

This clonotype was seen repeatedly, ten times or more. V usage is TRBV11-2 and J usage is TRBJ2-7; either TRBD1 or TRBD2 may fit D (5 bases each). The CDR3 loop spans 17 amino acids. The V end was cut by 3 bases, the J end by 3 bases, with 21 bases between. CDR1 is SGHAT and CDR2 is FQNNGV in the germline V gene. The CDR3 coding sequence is TGTGCCAGCAGCTTGGGAGCTGGGGCAGCCGACCACTACGAGCAGTACTTC. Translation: CASSLGAGAADHYEQYF.

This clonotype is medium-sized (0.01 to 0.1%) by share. CDR3 DNA: TGTGCCAGCAGTCATCATACTTCGGCGGGGGGGACCCAGTACTTC. This gives the protein CASSHHTSAGGTQYF. This chain joins TRBV12-3 or TRBV12-4 and TRBJ2-5; 8 bases are shared with TRBD2. This CDR3 comprises 15 residues. J lost 7 bases, V lost 5 bases, and 12 bases had no gene match.

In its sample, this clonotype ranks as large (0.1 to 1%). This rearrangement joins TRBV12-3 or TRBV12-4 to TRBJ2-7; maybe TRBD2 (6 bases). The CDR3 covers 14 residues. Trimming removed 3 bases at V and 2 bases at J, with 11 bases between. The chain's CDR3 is CASSLGGLPYEQYF. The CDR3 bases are TGTGCCAGCAGTTTGGGGGGTCTCCCCTACGAGCAGTACTTC.

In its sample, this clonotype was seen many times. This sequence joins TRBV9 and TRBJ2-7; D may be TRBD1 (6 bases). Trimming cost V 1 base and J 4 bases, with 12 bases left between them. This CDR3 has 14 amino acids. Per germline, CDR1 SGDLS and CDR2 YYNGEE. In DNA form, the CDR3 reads TGTGCCAGCAGCGTAACAGGGAGTGCTTACGAGCAGTACTTC. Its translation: CASSVTGSAYEQYF.

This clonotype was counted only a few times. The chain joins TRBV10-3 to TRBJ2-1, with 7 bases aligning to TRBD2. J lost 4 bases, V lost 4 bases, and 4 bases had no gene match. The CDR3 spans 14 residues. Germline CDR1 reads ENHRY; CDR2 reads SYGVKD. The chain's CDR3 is CAISGASGYNEQFF. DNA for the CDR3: TGTGCCATCAGTGGGGCTAGCGGTTACAATGAGCAGTTCTTC.

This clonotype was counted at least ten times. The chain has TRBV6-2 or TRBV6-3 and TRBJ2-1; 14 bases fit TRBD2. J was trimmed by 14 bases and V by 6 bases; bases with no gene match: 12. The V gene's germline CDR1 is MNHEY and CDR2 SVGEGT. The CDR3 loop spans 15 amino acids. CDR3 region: CASSPGTSGRVLKFF. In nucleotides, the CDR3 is TGTGCCAGCAGCCCCGGGACTAGCGGGAGAGTTCTAAAGTTCTTC.

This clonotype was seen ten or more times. CDR3 DNA sequence: TGTGCCAGCAGCATCGCAAATTACAGGGGCGGCGAGCAGTACTTC. Translation: CASSIANYRGGEQYF. The chain links TRBV7-2 to TRBJ2-7; 7 bases fit TRBD1. Germline CDR1 is SGHTA and CDR2 is FQGNSA. The CDR3 runs to 15 residues. Trimming took 5 bases from V and 6 from J; bases not matched to a gene: 13.

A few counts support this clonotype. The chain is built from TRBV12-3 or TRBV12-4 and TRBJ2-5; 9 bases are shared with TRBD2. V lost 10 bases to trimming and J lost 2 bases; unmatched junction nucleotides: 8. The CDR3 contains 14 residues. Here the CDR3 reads CATSRGGLQETQYF. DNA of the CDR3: TGTGCCACCTCGCGGGGGGGGCTACAAGAGACCCAGTACTTC.

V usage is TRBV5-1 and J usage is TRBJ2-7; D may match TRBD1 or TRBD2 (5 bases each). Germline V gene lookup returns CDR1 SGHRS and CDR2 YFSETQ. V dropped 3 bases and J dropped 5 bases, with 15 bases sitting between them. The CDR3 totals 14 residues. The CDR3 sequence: CASSSWGGGNEQYF. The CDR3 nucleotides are TGCGCCAGCAGCTCCTGGGGCGGAGGCAACGAGCAGTACTTC.

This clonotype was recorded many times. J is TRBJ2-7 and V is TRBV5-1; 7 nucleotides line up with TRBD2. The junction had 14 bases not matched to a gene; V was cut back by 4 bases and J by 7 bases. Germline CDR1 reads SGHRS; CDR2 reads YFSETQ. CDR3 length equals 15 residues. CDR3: CASSGSAGSVLEQYF. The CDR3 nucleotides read TGCGCCAGCAGCGGCTCAGCGGGATCTGTTTTAGAGCAGTACTTC.

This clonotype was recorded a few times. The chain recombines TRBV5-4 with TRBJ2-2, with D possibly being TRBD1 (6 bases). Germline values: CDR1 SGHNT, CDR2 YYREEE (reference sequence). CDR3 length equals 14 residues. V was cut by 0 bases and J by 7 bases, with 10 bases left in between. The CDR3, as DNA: TGTGCCAGCAGCTTGGACAGGGAAAACGGGGAGCTGTTTTTT. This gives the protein CASSLDRENGELFF.